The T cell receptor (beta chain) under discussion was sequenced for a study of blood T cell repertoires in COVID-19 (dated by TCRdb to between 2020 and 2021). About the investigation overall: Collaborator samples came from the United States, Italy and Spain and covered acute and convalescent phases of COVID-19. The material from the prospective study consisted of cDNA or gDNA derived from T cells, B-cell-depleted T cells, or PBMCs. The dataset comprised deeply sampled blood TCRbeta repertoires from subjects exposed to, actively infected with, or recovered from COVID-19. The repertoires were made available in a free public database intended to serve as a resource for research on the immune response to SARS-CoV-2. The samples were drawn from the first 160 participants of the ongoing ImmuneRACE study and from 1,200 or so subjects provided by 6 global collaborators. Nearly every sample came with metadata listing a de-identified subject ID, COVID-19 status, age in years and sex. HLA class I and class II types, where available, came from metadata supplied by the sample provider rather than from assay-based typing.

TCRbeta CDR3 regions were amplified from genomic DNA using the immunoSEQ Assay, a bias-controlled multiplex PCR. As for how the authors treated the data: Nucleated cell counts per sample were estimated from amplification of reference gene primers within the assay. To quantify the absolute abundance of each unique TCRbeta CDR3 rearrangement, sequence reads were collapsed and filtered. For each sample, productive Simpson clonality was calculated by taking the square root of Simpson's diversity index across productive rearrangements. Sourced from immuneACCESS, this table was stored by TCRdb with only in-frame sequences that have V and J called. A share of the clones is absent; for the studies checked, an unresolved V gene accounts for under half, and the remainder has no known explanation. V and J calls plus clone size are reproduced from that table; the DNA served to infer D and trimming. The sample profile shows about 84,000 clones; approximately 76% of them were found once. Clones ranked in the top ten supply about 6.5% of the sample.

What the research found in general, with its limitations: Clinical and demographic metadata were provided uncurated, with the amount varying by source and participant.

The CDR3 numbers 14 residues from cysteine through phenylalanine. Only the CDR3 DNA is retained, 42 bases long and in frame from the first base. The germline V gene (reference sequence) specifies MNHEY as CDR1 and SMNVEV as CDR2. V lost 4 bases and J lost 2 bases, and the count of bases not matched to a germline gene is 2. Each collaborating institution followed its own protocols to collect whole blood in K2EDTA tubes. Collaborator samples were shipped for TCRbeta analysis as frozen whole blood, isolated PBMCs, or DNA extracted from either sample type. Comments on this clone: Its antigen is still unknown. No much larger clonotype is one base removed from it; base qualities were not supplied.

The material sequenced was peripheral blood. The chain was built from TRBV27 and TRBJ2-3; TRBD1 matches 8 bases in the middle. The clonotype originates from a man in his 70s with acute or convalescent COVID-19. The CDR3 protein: CASSWTGFTDTQYF. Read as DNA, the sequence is TGTGCCAGCAGTTGGACAGGGTTCACAGATACGCAGTATTTT.